Reported below is one T cell receptor (beta chain). The target antigen is unknown. Produced via immunoSEQ multiplex PCR; TCRdb's table is partial and in-frame only. There are approximately 420,000 clones in the sample; around nine tenths occur only once, and 3.6% lies in the top ten. The data derive from a study of Ad26.COV2.S vaccination and SARS-CoV-2 variants. About the research overall: Donor was assigned to the Ad26.COV2.S arm of trial COV1001.

Sample treatment: roughly 19 received Ad26.COV2.S at low or high dose, single or two shots; a few received placebo; per-sample allocation not given. Collection of samples fell on day 63 after the first vaccine or placebo injection. Overall study findings and caveats: Breadth of non-spike TCRs did not differ between vaccinees and placebo recipients.

The CDR3 spans 14 residues. Germline V gene sequence: CDR1 LGHNA, CDR2 YSLEER. Trimming took 0 bases from V and 6 from J, leaving 10 bases between them. This rearrangement joins TRBV4-3 to TRBJ2-3; D is uncertain. The TCR was taken from a person aged 18-65 years who received the Ad26.COV2.S COVID-19 vaccine or a placebo. Sequences were derived from peripheral blood, sampled in a trial of Ad26.COV2.S vaccine versus placebo. The CDR3 reads CASSQDPGSDTQYF. CDR3 bases: TGCGCCAGCAGCCAAGACCCCGGATCGGATACGCAGTATTTT.